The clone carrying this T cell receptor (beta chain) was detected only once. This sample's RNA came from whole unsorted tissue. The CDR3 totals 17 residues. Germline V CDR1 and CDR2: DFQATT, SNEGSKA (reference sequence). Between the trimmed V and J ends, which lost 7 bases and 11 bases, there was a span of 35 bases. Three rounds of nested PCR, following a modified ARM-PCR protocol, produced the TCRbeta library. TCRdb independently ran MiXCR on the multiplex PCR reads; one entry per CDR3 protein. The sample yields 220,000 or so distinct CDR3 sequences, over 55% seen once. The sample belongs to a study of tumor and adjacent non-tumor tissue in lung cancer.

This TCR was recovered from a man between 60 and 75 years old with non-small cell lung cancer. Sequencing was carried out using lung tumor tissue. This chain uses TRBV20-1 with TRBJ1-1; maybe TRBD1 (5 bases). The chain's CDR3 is CSGYGDPRDGANTDAFF. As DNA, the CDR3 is TGCAGTGGCTACGGGGACCCCCGGGACGGAGCAAACACCGATGCTTTCTTT.